Below are 18 T cell receptor beta chains sequenced from a single sample in a study of blood T cell repertoires in COVID-19. The repertoire was sequenced with immunoSEQ multiplex PCR; TCRdb's copy has only in-frame clones and lacks some. In the table there are some 400,000 clones, 70% to 90% of which are singletons. The sample comprised peripheral blood. Source of these receptors: a woman aged 25 to 39 with COVID-19, enrolled during active disease.

The chain uses TRBV24-1 and TRBJ2-3, with TRBD1 matching 8 bases. In germline, CDR1 is KGHDR, CDR2 SFDVKD. The junction had 4 bases not matched to a gene; V was cut back by 1 base and J by 11 bases. The CDR3 sequence is 13 residues long. CDR3 protein: CATSDFSGTGQYF. Here the CDR3 DNA reads TGTGCCACCAGTGATTTCTCCGGGACAGGGCAGTATTTT.

This clone has only one observation. The rearrangement uses TRBV27 and TRBJ2-1; 13 nucleotides align to TRBD2. The CDR3 is 17 amino acids. CDR1 and CDR2 from the germline V gene are MNHEY and SMNVEV (reference sequence). The junction had 9 bases not matched to a gene; V was cut back by 5 bases and J by 5 bases. CDR3 sequence: CASSPMPGLAGHNEQFF. As DNA, the CDR3 is TGTGCCAGCAGTCCAATGCCGGGACTAGCGGGGCACAATGAGCAGTTCTTC.

The V gene is TRBV28, the J gene TRBJ2-3; a possible D gene is TRBD2 (6 bases). The CDR3 has 12 residues. The germline gives CDR1 MDHEN, CDR2 SYDVKM. Trimming removed 10 bases at V and 3 bases at J, with 11 bases between. The CDR3 DNA follows: TGTGCCACCGTCAGCGGGACAGATACGCAGTATTTT. This sequence encodes CATVSGTDTQYF.

The rearrangement links TRBV5-1 to TRBJ2-2, with 13 bases matching TRBD2. The CDR3 runs to 18 residues. Germline V gives CDR1 SGHRS, CDR2 YFSETQ. V shed 4 bases, J shed 7 bases, and the junction held 13 bases outside the gene matches. This chain's CDR3 is CASSPRLAGGPGGGELFF. CDR3 nucleotides: TGCGCCAGCAGCCCCCGACTAGCGGGAGGCCCTGGAGGCGGGGAGCTGTTTTTT.

The chain has TRBV19 and TRBJ1-5; D not certain. Trimming removed 5 bases at V and 2 bases at J, with 13 bases between. The germline CDR1 and CDR2 sequences are LNHDA and SQIVND (reference sequence). There are 15 residues in the CDR3. CDR3 sequence reads: CASSPDPSGNQPQHF. In nucleotides, the CDR3 is TGTGCCAGTAGTCCCGATCCTAGCGGCAATCAGCCCCAGCATTTT. Drawing the rest from reference TRBV19 and TRBJ1-5, the complete variable domain is DGGITQSPKYLFRKEGQNVTLSCEQNLNHDAMYWYRQDPGQGLRLIYYSQIVNDFQKGDIAEGYSVSREKKESFPLTVTSAQKNPTAFYLCASSPDPSGNQPQHFGDGTRLSIL.

The chain couples TRBV6-2 or TRBV6-3 to TRBJ2-1; 8 nucleotides align to TRBD2. Unmatched junction bases numbered 19, after V lost 3 bases and J lost 0 bases. The germline V gene has CDR1 MNHEY and CDR2 SVGEGT. CDR3 size: 21 residues. CDR3 sequence (DNA): TGTGCCAGCAGTTATTCGCGGCTCGGCGGGGGAAGCGGGAGCTCCTACAATGAGCAGTTCTTC. Its protein is CASSYSRLGGGSGSSYNEQFF.

The chain links TRBV28 to TRBJ2-3, with 14 bases aligning to TRBD2. Germline V gene sequence: CDR1 MDHEN, CDR2 SYDVKM. Trimming removed 6 bases from V and 5 bases from J; junction bases left unmatched: 4. The CDR3 runs to 15 residues. The CDR3 nucleotides read TGTGCCAGCAGCCTGACTAGCGGGAGGGGAGATACGCAGTATTTT. It translates to CASSLTSGRGDTQYF.

The rearrangement links TRBV11-2 to TRBJ2-7; tentatively, D is TRBD2 (5 bases). The germline V gene has CDR1 SGHAT and CDR2 FQNNGV. This CDR3 is built from 20 residues. The ends were cut back, 0 bases at V and 4 bases at J, with 28 bases in the middle. Here the CDR3 reads CASSLDALRSGTFPLYEQYF. The CDR3, as DNA: TGTGCCAGCAGCTTAGACGCCCTTAGGAGCGGAACTTTTCCCTTGTACGAGCAGTACTTC.

The rearrangement links TRBV6-2 or TRBV6-3 to TRBJ1-2; D possibly corresponds to TRBD1 (6 bases). The germline CDR1 and CDR2 sequences are MNHEY and SVGEGT. The CDR3 is made up of 17 amino acids. With 2 bases removed from V and 8 bases from J, the gap between germline ends came to 24 bases. CDR3 region: CASSYLFRTASIAGYTF. The CDR3 DNA sequence: TGTGCCAGCAGTTACCTCTTCCGGACAGCTAGCATCGCGGGCTACACCTTC.

The CDR3 protein is CASVPRDSNQPQHF. In DNA, the CDR3 is TGTGCCAGCGTCCCTCGGGATAGCAATCAGCCCCAGCATTTT. This chain joins TRBV6-5 and TRBJ1-5; D gene unclear. The CDR3 totals 14 residues. Germline values: CDR1 MNHEY, CDR2 SVGAGI. V lost 8 bases, J lost 0 bases, and 11 bases lay in between.

The CDR3 protein is CASSYVAGINTEAFF. The CDR3 DNA is TGTGCCAGCAGTTACGTGGCAGGGATCAACACTGAAGCTTTCTTT. J is TRBJ1-1 and V is TRBV6-5; tentatively, D is TRBD1 (5 bases). CDR3 length: 15 amino acids. V shed 2 bases and J shed 2 bases, with 12 bases lying between them. The germline CDR1 and CDR2 sequences are MNHEY and SVGAGI.

This chain joins TRBV4-2 and TRBJ2-7; 10 bases line up with TRBD2. Trimming took 1 base from V and 4 from J; bases not matched to a gene: 10. The CDR3 runs to 17 residues. Germline V gene lookup returns CDR1 LGHNA and CDR2 YNFKEQ. The CDR3 sequence is CASSQGVAGGGGYEQYF. The CDR3 DNA is TGTGCCAGCAGCCAAGGAGTAGCGGGAGGCGGGGGGTACGAGCAGTACTTC.

V gene TRBV28 combines with J gene TRBJ2-4; 14 positions match TRBD2. CDR1 is MDHEN, CDR2 SYDVKM, per germline. The trim removed 7 bases at V and 1 base at J, leaving 9 bases unmatched. This CDR3 spans 18 amino acids. In nucleotides, the CDR3 is TGTGCCAGCAACCCGGGACTAGCGGGAGTTGTGGCCAAAAACATTCAGTACTTC. It codes for CASNPGLAGVVAKNIQYF.

The chain has TRBV5-1 and TRBJ1-1; D might be TRBD1 (6 bases). The CDR3 length is 16 residues. V lost 1 base to trimming and J lost 9 bases, with 22 bases between them. Per germline, CDR1 SGHRS and CDR2 YFSETQ. CDR3 sequence: CASSLRWGEQGSQAFF. DNA of the CDR3: TGCGCCAGCAGCTTGCGGTGGGGTGAACAGGGATCGCAAGCTTTCTTT.

The V call is TRBV4-1, the J call TRBJ2-7, with 8 nucleotides matching TRBD2. The V gene's germline CDR1 is MGHRA and CDR2 YSYEKL. The J segment lost 5 bases and the V segment lost 0 bases, leaving 12 bases of the junction unmatched. The CDR3 consists of 17 residues. The CDR3 here is CASSQDRTGGGLDEQYF. The DNA for the CDR3 is TGCGCCAGCAGCCAAGATCGCACGGGAGGGGGGCTGGACGAGCAGTACTTC.

V usage is TRBV11-3 and J usage is TRBJ2-2; D is uncertain. Germline-derived CDR1 and CDR2 are SGHNT and YENEEA. Trimming cost V 5 bases and J 8 bases, with 12 bases left between them. The CDR3 length is 13 residues. The CDR3 DNA reads TGTGCCAGCAGCAGAGCAATACCGGGGGAGCTGTTTTTT. Translation gives CASSRAIPGELFF.

The chain combines TRBV28 with TRBJ1-5; D is ambiguous. The V end lost 2 bases, the J end lost 7 bases, and 12 bases lay between the germline ends. This CDR3 has 14 amino acids. Germline lookup yields CDR1 MDHEN and CDR2 SYDVKM. The CDR3 coding sequence is TGTGCCAGCAGTTTAAATCCCGACATCCAGCCCCAGCATTTT. It yields the protein CASSLNPDIQPQHF. Full variable domain (outside the CDR3, taken from reference TRBV28 and TRBJ1-5): DVKVTQSSRYLVKRTGEKVFLECVQDMDHENMFWYRQDPGLGLRLIYFSYDVKMKEKGDIPEGYSVSREKKERFSLILESASTNQTSMYLCASSLNPDIQPQHFGDGTRLSIL.

J is TRBJ2-2 and V is TRBV7-2; TRBD1 aligns across 11 bases. CDR3 length: 15 amino acids. The V segment lost 6 bases and the J segment 6 bases; nucleotides outside the gene matches: 6. The germline CDR1 and CDR2 sequences are SGHTA and FQGNSA. CDR3 sequence (DNA): TGTGCCAGCAGTCCGGACAGGGGGCGTCCCGGGGAGCTGTTTTTT. Protein sequence: CASSPDRGRPGELFF.